Sequencing of this TCR beta chain was carried out in a study of T cells in Graves' hyperthyroidism and ophthalmopathy. Regarding the study as a whole: Median prediction lead before ophthalmopathy onset was 5.5 to 7 months with the model. Most clonotypes that expanded in the thyroid above 0.001 also showed up in blood.

Regions amplified from RNA transcripts were the TCR beta CDR3 regions. Primed by the HTBI set, a first-round RT-PCR was run on the TCR CDR3. One entry per CDR3 protein results from TCRdb running MiXCR on the multiplex PCR reads. The profile covers under 650,000 distinct CDR3 sequences, with roughly 15% appearing a single time and less than 4.5% taken by the ten largest. Over 18 months, lack of ophthalmopathy progression marked Graves' hyperthyroidism as stable. About this clonotype itself: Its specificity is not known.

This CDR3 comprises 16 residues. Germline V gene sequence: CDR1 LGHNA, CDR2 YSLEER. V lost 0 bases and J 8 bases, leaving 19 bases between the germline ends. The TCR originated in a woman younger than 45 with Graves' hyperthyroidism. The sequenced sample was blood. The chain uses TRBV4-3 and TRBJ1-2; D gene ambiguous. CDR3: CASSQDPALSFRGYTF. The CDR3 coding sequence is TGCGCCAGCAGCCAAGATCCTGCGCTTTCTTTTAGGGGCTACACCTTC.